This T cell receptor (beta chain) is from a study of cytomegalovirus exposure and HLA in healthy donors. Study at large: Within an early data release were around 87 million unique TCRs drawn from HLA-typed donors. Points from the study as a whole: Specificity for CMV antigens was confirmed in vitro for a few of the CMV-associated chains. According to a later analysis, most TCR beta chains associated with CMV appeared HLA-restricted. V- and J-gene trimming of TCR beta was linked (in a later analysis) to a missense DCLRE1C variant.

60 Vbeta and 13 Jbeta primers were used in PCR. The table came from immunoSEQ multiplex PCR; TCRdb's copy has only in-frame clones and leaves some out. The repertoire holds 120,000 to 150,000 clones, with nearly 85% as singletons. Trimming pared 0 bases from V and 5 bases from J, leaving 14 bases between. The CDR3 contains 15 residues. CDR1 is SGHNT, CDR2 YYREEE, per germline (reference sequence). Comment on this clone: What it recognizes is unknown.

V gene TRBV5-4 combines with J gene TRBJ2-5; no clear D gene. This sequence originates from a male donor in good health and CMV-seronegative. Sequenced material: PBMCs. In DNA, the CDR3 is TGTGCCAGCAGCTTGGCCTTGTCTGCCGGGGAGACCCAGTACTTC. It encodes CASSLALSAGETQYF.